These T cell receptor beta chains were read from a single sample in a study of blood T cell repertoires in COVID-19. Data came from immunoSEQ multiplex PCR; TCRdb stores just in-frame clones and leaves some out. The repertoire holds 150,000 or so clones, with around 90% as singletons. Sequenced input: PBMCs or T cells enriched from blood (not recorded which). The receptors shown here come from a woman in her thirties or forties who had been exposed to COVID-19. The CDR3 runs from the conserved cysteine through the conserved F or W. D genes are given only for firm matches. The size of a clone is reported for some rows only, either as once, few or many, or as a class for expanded clones.

clone size	D gene	V gene	J gene	CDR3 protein	CDR3 DNA
-	-	TRBV12-3/TRBV12-4	TRBJ2-1	CASNVEGLDEQFF	TGTGCCAGCAACGTCGAGGGTTTAGATGAGCAGTTCTTC
-	-	TRBV7-9	TRBJ2-7	CASTLIGAYEQYF	TGTGCCAGCACCCTCATAGGGGCCTACGAGCAGTACTTC
once	-	TRBV5-1	TRBJ1-6	CASSLGSEGVSPLHF	TGCGCCAGCAGCTTGGGTTCAGAGGGGGTATCACCCCTCCACTTT
-	TRBD1	TRBV10-2	TRBJ1-1	CASSASGQRGPEAFF	TGCGCCAGCAGCGCTTCGGGACAGAGGGGCCCTGAAGCTTTCTTT
once	-	TRBV12-3/TRBV12-4	TRBJ1-6	CASTSTGSPLHF	TGTGCCAGCACTTCCACTGGTTCACCCCTCCACTTT
-	TRBD1	TRBV3-1/TRBV3-2	TRBJ1-5	CASSLRWGTGGSNQPQHF	TGTGCCAGCAGCCTCAGATGGGGGACAGGGGGGAGCAATCAGCCCCAGCATTTT
-	-	TRBV27	TRBJ1-6	CASSLAGSSYNSPLHF	TGTGCCAGCAGTTTGGCAGGTAGCTCCTATAATTCACCCCTCCACTTT
-	-	TRBV9	TRBJ1-4	CASGKGEPNEKLFF	TGTGCCAGTGGGAAGGGGGAGCCTAATGAAAAACTGTTTTTT
-	-	TRBV2	TRBJ2-7	CASSVSGGTYEQYF	TGTGCCAGCAGTGTAAGTGGGGGGACCTACGAGCAGTACTTC
-	TRBD1	TRBV27	TRBJ2-7	CASRYAGTAYEQYF	TGTGCCAGCAGATACGCCGGGACAGCCTACGAGCAGTACTTC
-	TRBD2	TRBV14	TRBJ2-5	CASSQQRTSGIVETQYF	TGTGCCAGCAGCCAACAAAGGACTAGCGGGATTGTCGAGACCCAGTACTTC
-	-	TRBV27	TRBJ1-1	CASSLNRDTEAFF	TGTGCCAGCAGTTTAAACAGGGACACTGAAGCTTTCTTT
-	TRBD1	TRBV4-3	TRBJ1-6	CASSRDRENNSPLHF	TGCGCCAGCAGCCGAGACAGGGAAAATAATTCACCCCTCCACTTT
-	TRBD1	TRBV27	TRBJ2-7	CASSLTGDYEQYF	TGTGCCAGCAGTCTGACAGGGGACTACGAGCAGTACTTC
-	-	TRBV10-3	TRBJ2-1	CAINSNSNEQFF	TGTGCCATCAATTCTAATTCGAATGAGCAGTTCTTC
-	-	TRBV9	TRBJ2-5	CASSVGAGGRETQYF	TGTGCCAGCAGCGTAGGGGCAGGGGGGAGAGAGACCCAGTACTTC
few	TRBD2	TRBV7-9	TRBJ2-5	CASSLGRLAGGKETQYF	TGTGCCAGCAGCTTGGGAAGACTAGCGGGAGGTAAAGAGACCCAGTACTTC
-	TRBD1	TRBV4-1	TRBJ2-2	CASSLTGTVNTGELFF	TGCGCCAGCAGCTTAACCGGGACAGTGAACACCGGGGAGCTGTTTTTT
-	-	TRBV19	TRBJ2-1	CASSIDLVYNEQFF	TGTGCCAGTAGTATAGATCTCGTCTACAATGAGCAGTTCTTC
once	TRBD2	TRBV9	TRBJ2-1	CASSVSGSYNEQFF	TGTGCCAGCAGCGTCAGCGGGAGTTACAATGAGCAGTTCTTC
-	-	TRBV5-1	TRBJ2-3	CASSLGESSTDTQYF	TGCGCCAGCAGCTTGGGGGAGTCTAGCACAGATACGCAGTATTTT
-	-	TRBV3-1/TRBV3-2	TRBJ1-4	CASSQPLDSLANEKLFF	TGTGCCAGCAGCCAACCACTTGACAGTCTGGCTAATGAAAAACTGTTTTTT
-	TRBD1	TRBV29-1	TRBJ1-2	CSVEGTGDFYGYTF	TGCAGCGTTGAAGGGACAGGGGACTTCTATGGCTACACCTTC
-	TRBD2	TRBV3-1/TRBV3-2	TRBJ2-1	CASSPGLAGGEQFF	TGTGCCAGCAGCCCCGGACTAGCGGGTGGAGAGCAGTTCTTC
-	-	TRBV28	TRBJ2-7	CASSSQGSSYEQYF	TGTGCCAGCAGTTCCCAGGGAAGCTCCTACGAGCAGTACTTC
-	TRBD1	TRBV27	TRBJ1-5	CASSLGTGGNQPQHF	TGTGCCAGCAGTTTAGGGACAGGGGGAAATCAGCCCCAGCATTTT
-	TRBD2	TRBV4-2	TRBJ2-1	CASSSPPGGANNEQFF	TGTGCCAGCAGCTCCCCCCCCGGGGGGGCGAACAATGAGCAGTTCTTC
-	-	TRBV27	TRBJ1-5	CASSPRAGMNQPQHF	TGTGCCAGCAGCCCCAGAGCAGGGATGAATCAGCCCCAGCATTTT
few	TRBD2	TRBV28	TRBJ2-3	CASSPNSGRGTDTQYF	TGTGCCAGCAGCCCTAATAGCGGGAGGGGCACAGATACGCAGTATTTT
-	-	TRBV27	TRBJ1-5	CASSLDNSNQPQHF	TGTGCCAGCAGTTTGGACAATAGCAATCAGCCCCAGCATTTT
-	-	TRBV7-2	TRBJ1-5	CASSFNGQSNQPQHF	TGTGCCAGCAGCTTTAACGGACAGAGCAATCAGCCCCAGCATTTT
-	TRBD2	TRBV10-3	TRBJ2-7	CAISEPSGTSYEQYF	TGTGCCATCAGTGAGCCTAGCGGGACCTCCTACGAGCAGTACTTC
few	-	TRBV3-1/TRBV3-2	TRBJ1-5	CASSQTQGNNQPQHF	TGTGCCAGCAGCCAAACCCAGGGGAACAATCAGCCCCAGCATTTT
-	-	TRBV6-5	TRBJ1-5	CASSSQPRTGMPQHF	TGTGCCAGCAGTTCACAGCCGAGGACGGGGATGCCCCAGCATTTT
-	-	TRBV6-5	TRBJ1-2	CASSYSKSAGLGYTF	TGTGCCAGCAGTTACTCGAAATCGGCGGGTCTCGGCTACACCTTC
-	TRBD1	TRBV5-4	TRBJ1-2	CASSFGGQGEYGYTF	TGTGCCAGCAGCTTTGGGGGACAGGGGGAATATGGCTACACCTTC
-	TRBD1	TRBV2	TRBJ1-3	CASSESDRGLTGNTIYF	TGTGCCAGCAGTGAAAGTGACAGGGGTTTAACTGGAAACACCATATATTTT
-	TRBD2	TRBV6-2/TRBV6-3	TRBJ2-1	CASSYRELAGGNSYNEQFF	TGTGCCAGCAGTTACCGCGAACTAGCGGGAGGAAACTCCTACAATGAGCAGTTCTTC
-	-	TRBV9	TRBJ2-2	CASSVRTHTGELFF	TGTGCCAGCAGCGTGAGAACCCACACCGGGGAGCTGTTTTTT
once	TRBD1	TRBV5-1	TRBJ1-4	CASSPQGAVNEKLFF	TGCGCCAGCAGCCCACAGGGGGCTGTTAATGAAAAACTGTTTTTT
-	-	TRBV29-1	TRBJ2-1	CSASGVDEQFF	TGCAGCGCATCAGGGGTCGATGAGCAGTTCTTC
-	TRBD1	TRBV5-6	TRBJ2-5	CASSHTAGGGGETQYF	TGTGCCAGCAGCCATACGGCAGGGGGTGGAGGAGAGACCCAGTACTTC